The 22 T cell receptor beta chains reported below all come from one sample, sequenced in a study of cytomegalovirus exposure and HLA in healthy donors. Only in-frame clones appear in the TCRdb table, and some are missing; sequencing was by immunoSEQ multiplex PCR. The profile shows 150,000 to 200,000 clones, around 88% of them singletons. The sequenced material came from PBMCs. The origin of the receptors is a woman aged 18-29 years in good health and CMV-seronegative.

The count of this clone is one. The chain's CDR3 is CASRTSAGTQYF. The CDR3 DNA reads TGTGCCAGCAGAACCTCCGCGGGTACGCAGTATTTT. The V gene is TRBV5-5, the J gene TRBJ2-3; TRBD2 might be the D (5 bases). Trimming took off 5 bases at V and 8 bases at J, with 12 bases between the two ends. This CDR3 region has 12 residues. Germline CDR1 SGHKS, CDR2 YYEKEE (reference sequence).

The chain links TRBV12-5 to TRBJ1-5; the match to TRBD1 covers 8 bases. Germline V gene data show CDR1 as LGHNT and CDR2 as FRNRAP. V lost 0 bases and J lost 6; bases outside the gene matches: 7. The CDR3 consists of 16 residues. CDR3 nucleotides: TGTGCTAGTGGTTTGGTAGTGCAGGGGGCAGGTCAGCCCCAGCATTTT. Amino acids: CASGLVVQGAGQPQHF.

The genes are TRBV19 and TRBJ1-3; the D is unclear. Looked up from germline, CDR1 is LNHDA and CDR2 is SQIVND (reference sequence). CDR3 length: 16 residues. Trimming took off 1 base at V and 4 bases at J, with 14 bases between the two ends. CDR3 bases: TGTGCCAGTAGTATAGGAATCGGGATCGCCGGAAACACCATATATTTT. Its translation is CASSIGIGIAGNTIYF.

This clone has only one observation. V is TRBV5-1 and J is TRBJ2-3; D is perhaps TRBD2 (6 bases). Trimming cost V 7 bases and J 1 base, with 16 bases left between them. In germline, CDR1 is SGHRS, CDR2 YFSETQ. The CDR3 has 15 amino acids. The CDR3 nucleotides read TGCGCCAGCCGCCGCTTTGTAGCGGGCACAGATACGCAGTATTTT. Its protein is CASRRFVAGTDTQYF.

A few counts support this clone. The rearrangement joins TRBV5-1 to TRBJ1-5; D is possibly TRBD1 (6 bases). The CDR3 length is 14 residues. V gave up 1 base and J gave up 2 bases, with 7 bases separating them. The V gene's germline CDR1 is SGHRS and CDR2 YFSETQ. CDR3 bases: TGCGCCAGCAGCTTGTCAGGGGGCAATCAGCCCCAGCATTTT. It yields the protein CASSLSGGNQPQHF.

The rearrangement uses TRBV5-6 and TRBJ1-5; D is perhaps TRBD1 (6 bases). Germline V gene data show CDR1 as SGHDT and CDR2 as YYEEEE. V lost 0 bases and J lost 4, with 11 bases in between. This CDR3 is 15 amino acids long. CDR3: CASSLGGHGNQPQHF. CDR3 nucleotide sequence: TGTGCCAGCAGCTTGGGGGGACACGGGAATCAGCCCCAGCATTTT. The full variable domain, completed using reference TRBV5-6 and TRBJ1-5, is DAGVTQSPTHLIKTRGQQVTLRCSPKSGHDTVSWYQQALGQGPQFIFQYYEEEERQRGNFPDRFSGHQFPNYSSELNVNALLLGDSALYLCASSLGGHGNQPQHFGDGTRLSIL.

The chain combines TRBV27 with TRBJ1-5; D gene uncertain. V gave up 4 bases and J gave up 7 bases, with 11 bases separating them. In germline, CDR1 is MNHEY, CDR2 SMNVEV (reference sequence). The CDR3 extends over 13 amino acids. The CDR3 loop reads CASSYKEDQPQHF. The DNA for the CDR3 is TGTGCCAGCAGTTACAAGGAGGACCAGCCCCAGCATTTT.

The chain couples TRBV27 to TRBJ2-1; 12 bases fit TRBD1. Germline CDR1 and CDR2: MNHEY and SMNVEV (reference sequence). The J segment lost 10 bases and the V segment lost 5 bases, leaving 6 bases of the junction unmatched. The CDR3 runs to 14 residues. For the CDR3, the DNA is TGTGCCAGCAGTCCGGGACAGGGGGCATGGGAGCAGTTCTTC. This sequence encodes CASSPGQGAWEQFF.

This chain links TRBV7-8 with TRBJ2-3; D is undetermined. Germline V lookup: CDR1 SGHVS, CDR2 FQNEAQ. The CDR3 length is 15 residues. Trimming removed 4 bases from V and 3 bases from J, with 14 bases in between. The CDR3 region has the DNA TGTGCCAGCAGCTCGATCCTGAGTCAAACAGATACGCAGTATTTT. Its translation: CASSSILSQTDTQYF. The full variable domain, in which reference TRBV7-8 and TRBJ2-3 provide the parts outside the CDR3, is GAGVSQSPRYKVAKRGQDVALRCDPISGHVSLFWYQQALGQGPEFLTYFQNEAQLDKSGLPSDRFFAERPEGSVSTLKIQRTQQEDSAVYLCASSSILSQTDTQYFGPGTRLTVL.

The V and J genes are TRBV2 and TRBJ1-4; TRBD1 might be the D (5 bases). Per the germline V gene, CDR1 is SNHLY and CDR2 is FYNNEI. Trimming pared 2 bases from V and 1 base from J, leaving 17 bases between. This CDR3 is 18 amino acids long. CDR3 amino acids: CASSEQGSGVKTNEKLFF. DNA for the CDR3: TGTGCCAGCAGTGAACAAGGATCGGGGGTGAAAACTAATGAAAAACTGTTTTTT. The whole variable domain, filled in from reference TRBV2 and TRBJ1-4, reads EPEVTQTPSHQVTQMGQEVILRCVPISNHLYFYWYRQILGQKVEFLVSFYNNEISEKSEIFDDQFSVERPDGSNFTLKIRSTKLEDSAMYFCASSEQGSGVKTNEKLFFGSGTQLSVL.

The rearrangement links TRBV10-3 to TRBJ2-1; 9 nucleotides match TRBD1. In germline, CDR1 is ENHRY, CDR2 SYGVKD. V gave up 10 bases and J gave up 10 bases; unmatched junction bases: 11. CDR3 length: 13 amino acids. Written as DNA, the CDR3 is TGTGCCACCGGGGACAGGGAAAGGTGGGAGCAGTTCTTC. Amino acid sequence: CATGDRERWEQFF.

In this sample, this clone turned up a few times. The genes are TRBV9 and TRBJ2-2; 11 nucleotides line up with TRBD2. The CDR3 is 15 amino acids. The germline CDR1 and CDR2 sequences are SGDLS and YYNGEE. V shed 2 bases, J shed 3 bases, and the junction held 0 bases outside the gene matches. This chain's CDR3 is CASSVSGGDTGELFF. In nucleotides, the CDR3 is TGTGCCAGCAGCGTTAGCGGGGGGGACACCGGGGAGCTGTTTTTT.

The J gene is TRBJ2-3, the V gene TRBV19; TRBD2 matches 10 bases. Trimming at V came to 1 base and at J to 4 bases, leaving 5 bases not matched to a gene. Germline loops: CDR1 LNHDA, CDR2 SQIVND (reference sequence). CDR3 length: 16 residues. CDR3 residues: CASSIVAGGVADTQYF. The DNA of the CDR3 is TGTGCCAGTAGTATAGTAGCGGGAGGTGTAGCAGATACGCAGTATTTT.

The table lists this clone with a count of one. The chain has TRBV6-5 and TRBJ1-1; perhaps TRBD1 as D (6 bases). Germline CDR1 and CDR2: MNHEY and SVGAGI. V lost 3 bases and J 4 bases, leaving 12 bases between the germline ends. This CDR3 comprises 14 residues. The CDR3 nucleotides are TGTGCCAGCAGTTATCGTGACAGGATCACTGAAGCTTTCTTT. Translating gives CASSYRDRITEAFF.

This clone has a single count. The V call is TRBV5-6, the J call TRBJ1-3, with TRBD1 identical over 11 bases. The length of the CDR3 is 17 residues. V dropped 1 base and J dropped 1; count of bases not matched to a gene: 4. From germline, CDR1 is SGHDT and CDR2 YYEEEE. The CDR3 here is CASSLWDRGFSGNTIYF. The DNA of the CDR3 is TGTGCCAGCAGCTTGTGGGACAGGGGGTTTTCTGGAAACACCATATATTTT.

The chain is built from TRBV14 and TRBJ2-7; 13 positions match TRBD2. The J segment lost 1 base and the V segment lost 4 bases, leaving 10 bases of the junction unmatched. Germline CDR1 reads SGHDN; CDR2 reads FVKESK. The length of the CDR3 is 18 residues. The CDR3 region is CASSPIAVLAGGSYEQYF. Written as DNA, the CDR3 is TGTGCCAGCAGCCCAATAGCCGTACTAGCGGGAGGGTCCTACGAGCAGTACTTC.

V and J are TRBV14 and TRBJ1-1; 7 bases are shared with TRBD1. In germline, CDR1 is SGHDN, CDR2 FVKESK. The CDR3 covers 12 residues. With V trimmed by 5 bases and J by 3 bases, 0 bases remained unmatched. In DNA, the CDR3 is TGTGCCAGCAGCGACAGGGACACTGAAGCTTTCTTT. The encoded protein is CASSDRDTEAFF. The full variable domain, its missing parts supplied by reference TRBV14 and TRBJ1-1, is EAGVTQFPSHSVIEKGQTVTLRCDPISGHDNLYWYRRVMGKEIKFLLHFVKESKQDESGMPNNRFLAERTGGTYSTLKVQPAELEDSGVYFCASSDRDTEAFFGQGTRLTVV.

The chain couples TRBV25-1 to TRBJ1-1; D is perhaps TRBD1 (5 bases). The CDR3 loop spans 14 amino acids. Germline CDR1 reads MGHDK; CDR2 reads SYGVNS. V shed 1 base and J shed 6 bases, with 12 bases lying between them. The CDR3, as DNA: TGTGCCAGCAGTGAATCAGGGATGGGGCCTGAAGCTTTCTTT. Translating gives CASSESGMGPEAFF.

The CDR3 DNA sequence: TGTGCCAGCAGTGAATTCGGAGAGAACACTGAAGCTTTCTTT. It is translated as CASSEFGENTEAFF. The chain joins TRBV25-1 to TRBJ1-1, with D uncertain. This CDR3 region has 14 residues. CDR1 is MGHDK, CDR2 SYGVNS, per germline. Trimming shortened V by 1 base and J by 1 base, and 7 bases separated the two germline ends.

J is TRBJ2-2 and V is TRBV11-2; D might be TRBD2 (6 bases). This CDR3 is built from 14 residues. Germline CDR1 is SGHAT and CDR2 is FQNNGV. V lost 8 bases to trimming and J lost 4 bases, with 14 bases between them. The CDR3: CASVGSFLTGELFF. CDR3 sequence (DNA): TGTGCCAGCGTCGGGAGCTTTCTCACCGGGGAGCTGTTTTTT. Full variable domain (rest looked up from reference TRBV11-2 and TRBJ2-2): EAGVAQSPRYKIIEKRQSVAFWCNPISGHATLYWYQQILGQGPKLLIQFQNNGVVDDSQLPKDRFSAERLKGVDSTLKIQPAKLEDSAVYLCASVGSFLTGELFFGEGSRLTVL.

The chain employs TRBV7-9 and TRBJ2-7, with TRBD2 as a possible D gene (8 bases). The CDR3 spans 15 residues. Germline V lookup: CDR1 SEHNR, CDR2 FQNEAQ (reference sequence). Trimming took 1 base from V and 5 from J, leaving 15 bases between them. The CDR3 DNA reads as TGTGCCAGCAGCTTAGGGACAGGACTAGCTAACGAGCAGTACTTC. Translating gives CASSLGTGLANEQYF.

V and J are TRBV5-1 and TRBJ1-6; D gene unclear. In germline, CDR1 is SGHRS, CDR2 YFSETQ. V was pared by 5 bases and J by 9 bases, with 18 bases between. The CDR3 is 15 residues long. This CDR3 reads CASRAPGSSGSPLHF. The CDR3 nucleotides are TGCGCCAGCAGGGCCCCCGGCAGTTCGGGTTCACCCCTCCACTTT. Full variable domain (rest looked up from reference TRBV5-1 and TRBJ1-6): KAGVTQTPRYLIKTRGQQVTLSCSPISGHRSVSWYQQTPGQGLQFLFEYFSETQRNKGNFPGRFSGRQFSNSRSEMNVSTLELGDSALYLCASRAPGSSGSPLHFGNGTRLTVT.